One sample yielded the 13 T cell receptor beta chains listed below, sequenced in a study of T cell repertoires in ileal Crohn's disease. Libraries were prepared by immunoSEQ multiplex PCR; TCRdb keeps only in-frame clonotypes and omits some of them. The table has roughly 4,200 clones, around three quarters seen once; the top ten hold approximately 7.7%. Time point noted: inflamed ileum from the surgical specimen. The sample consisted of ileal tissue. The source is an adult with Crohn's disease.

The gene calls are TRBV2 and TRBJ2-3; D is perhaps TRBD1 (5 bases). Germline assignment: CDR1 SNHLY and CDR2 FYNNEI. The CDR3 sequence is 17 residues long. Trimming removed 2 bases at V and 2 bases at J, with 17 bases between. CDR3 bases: TGTGCCAGCAGTGAAAGGCTTACAGGAATAGACACAGATACGCAGTATTTT. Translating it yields CASSERLTGIDTDTQYF.

CDR3 sequence (DNA): TGTGCCAGCACGGACAGTGGGAACACTGAAGCTTTCTTT. Translating gives CASTDSGNTEAFF. The genes are TRBV28 and TRBJ1-1; D is perhaps TRBD1 (6 bases). CDR1 and CDR2 from the germline V gene are MDHEN and SYDVKM. Trimming removed 7 bases from V and 1 base from J, with 10 bases in between. The CDR3 is 13 amino acids.

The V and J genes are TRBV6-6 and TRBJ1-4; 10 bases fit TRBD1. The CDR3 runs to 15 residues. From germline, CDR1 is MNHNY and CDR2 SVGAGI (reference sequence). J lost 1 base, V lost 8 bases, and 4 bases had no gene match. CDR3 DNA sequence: TGTGCCAGCGCGTGGACAGGGGGAACTAATGAAAAACTGTTTTTT. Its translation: CASAWTGGTNEKLFF.

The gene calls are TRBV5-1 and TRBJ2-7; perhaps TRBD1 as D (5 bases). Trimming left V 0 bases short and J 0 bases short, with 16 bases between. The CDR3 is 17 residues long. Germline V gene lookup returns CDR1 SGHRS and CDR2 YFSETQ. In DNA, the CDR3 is TGCGCCAGCAGCTTGGGGCCCTGGCAGGGAAACTCCTACGAGCAGTACTTC. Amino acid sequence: CASSLGPWQGNSYEQYF. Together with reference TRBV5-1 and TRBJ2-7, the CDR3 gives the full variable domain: KAGVTQTPRYLIKTRGQQVTLSCSPISGHRSVSWYQQTPGQGLQFLFEYFSETQRNKGNFPGRFSGRQFSNSRSEMNVSTLELGDSALYLCASSLGPWQGNSYEQYFGPGTRLTVT.

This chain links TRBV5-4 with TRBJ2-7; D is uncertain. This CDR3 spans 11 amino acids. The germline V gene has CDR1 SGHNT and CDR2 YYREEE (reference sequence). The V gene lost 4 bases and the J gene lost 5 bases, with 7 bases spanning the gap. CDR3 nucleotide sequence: TGTGCCAGCAGCGCCGACCACGAGCAGTACTTC. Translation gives CASSADHEQYF.

The CDR3 DNA reads TGTGCCAGCAGCTCCAACAGGGCTGGGGCCAACGTCCTGACTTTC. This encodes CASSSNRAGANVLTF. The chain recombines TRBV11-2 with TRBJ2-6, with D maybe TRBD1 (6 bases). This CDR3 region has 15 residues. Trimming stripped 4 bases from V and 2 bases from J, with 9 bases between. CDR1 is SGHAT and CDR2 is FQNNGV in the germline V gene. Full variable domain (remainder filled in from reference TRBV11-2 and TRBJ2-6): EAGVAQSPRYKIIEKRQSVAFWCNPISGHATLYWYQQILGQGPKLLIQFQNNGVVDDSQLPKDRFSAERLKGVDSTLKIQPAKLEDSAVYLCASSSNRAGANVLTFGAGSRLTVL.

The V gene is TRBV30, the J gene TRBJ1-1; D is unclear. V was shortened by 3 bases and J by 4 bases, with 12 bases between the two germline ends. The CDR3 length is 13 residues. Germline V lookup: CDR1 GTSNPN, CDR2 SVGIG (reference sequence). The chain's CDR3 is CAWSGEWGTEAFF. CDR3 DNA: TGTGCCTGGAGCGGAGAGTGGGGCACTGAAGCTTTCTTT. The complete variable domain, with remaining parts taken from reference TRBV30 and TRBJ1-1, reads SQTIHQWPATLVQPVGSPLSLECTVEGTSNPNLYWYRQAAGRGLQLLFYSVGIGQISSEVPQNLSASRPQDRQFILSSKKLLLSDSGFYLCAWSGEWGTEAFFGQGTRLTVV.

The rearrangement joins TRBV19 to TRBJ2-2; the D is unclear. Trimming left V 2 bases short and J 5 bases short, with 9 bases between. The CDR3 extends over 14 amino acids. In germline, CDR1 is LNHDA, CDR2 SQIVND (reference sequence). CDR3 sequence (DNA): TGTGCCAGTAGTATATACGAGAAAACCGGGGAGCTGTTTTTT. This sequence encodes CASSIYEKTGELFF.

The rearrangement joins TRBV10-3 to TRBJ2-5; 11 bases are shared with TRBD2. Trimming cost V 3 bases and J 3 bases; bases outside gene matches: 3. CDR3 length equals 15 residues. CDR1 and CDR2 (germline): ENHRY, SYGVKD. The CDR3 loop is CAISDSLAGEETQYF. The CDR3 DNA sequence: TGTGCCATCAGTGACTCACTAGCGGGAGAAGAGACCCAGTACTTC.

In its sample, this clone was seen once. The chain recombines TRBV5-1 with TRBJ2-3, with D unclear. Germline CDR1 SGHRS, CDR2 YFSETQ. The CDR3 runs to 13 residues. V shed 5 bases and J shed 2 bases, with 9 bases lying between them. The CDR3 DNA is TGCGCCAGCAGTGAGCTAAACACAGATACGCAGTATTTT. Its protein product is CASSELNTDTQYF.

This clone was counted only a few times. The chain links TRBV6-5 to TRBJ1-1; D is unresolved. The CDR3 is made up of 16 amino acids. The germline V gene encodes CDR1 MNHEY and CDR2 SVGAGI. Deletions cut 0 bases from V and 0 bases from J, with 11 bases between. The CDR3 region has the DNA TGTGCCAGCAGTTACTCACCCCGGACCATGAACACTGAAGCTTTCTTT. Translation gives CASSYSPRTMNTEAFF.

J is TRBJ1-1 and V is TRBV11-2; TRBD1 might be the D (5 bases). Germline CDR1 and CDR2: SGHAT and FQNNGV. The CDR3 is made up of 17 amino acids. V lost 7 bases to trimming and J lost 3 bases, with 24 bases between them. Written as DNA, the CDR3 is TGTGCCAGCACCCCAACCGGGGTGGGGGAGGAGGACACTGAAGCTTTCTTT. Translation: CASTPTGVGEEDTEAFF. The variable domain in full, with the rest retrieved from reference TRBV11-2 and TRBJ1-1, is EAGVAQSPRYKIIEKRQSVAFWCNPISGHATLYWYQQILGQGPKLLIQFQNNGVVDDSQLPKDRFSAERLKGVDSTLKIQPAKLEDSAVYLCASTPTGVGEEDTEAFFGQGTRLTVV.

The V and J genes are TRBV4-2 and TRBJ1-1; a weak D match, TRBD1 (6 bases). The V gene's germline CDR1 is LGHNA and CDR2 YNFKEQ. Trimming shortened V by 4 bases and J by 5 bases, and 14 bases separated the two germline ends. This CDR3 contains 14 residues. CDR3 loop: CASSRNRERTEAFF. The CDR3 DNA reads TGTGCCAGCAGCCGCAACAGGGAGAGGACTGAAGCTTTCTTT.